The T cell receptor beta chain described here comes from a study of OX40 agonist ivuxolimab in advanced cancers. The germline V and J ends were trimmed by 5 bases and 0 bases, with 13 bases remaining between them. This CDR3 contains 15 residues. Germline loops: CDR1 LNHDA, CDR2 SQIVND (reference sequence). Sequencing was performed with immunoSEQ multiplex PCR; in TCRdb, only in-frame clones are kept and a portion is missing. The table lists tens of thousands of clones, roughly 90% of them singletons. This clonotype originated in an adult with an advanced solid tumor such as melanoma, head and neck, liver or kidney cancer. The chain is built from TRBV19 and TRBJ1-2; D gene uncertain. This specimen was CD4+ or CD8+ T cells sorted from blood, taken in a trial of the OX40 agonist ivuxolimab. As DNA, the CDR3 is TGTGCCAGTAGTCCTTCTTGGTCCACTAACTATGGCTACACCTTC. Protein product: CASSPSWSTNYGYTF.